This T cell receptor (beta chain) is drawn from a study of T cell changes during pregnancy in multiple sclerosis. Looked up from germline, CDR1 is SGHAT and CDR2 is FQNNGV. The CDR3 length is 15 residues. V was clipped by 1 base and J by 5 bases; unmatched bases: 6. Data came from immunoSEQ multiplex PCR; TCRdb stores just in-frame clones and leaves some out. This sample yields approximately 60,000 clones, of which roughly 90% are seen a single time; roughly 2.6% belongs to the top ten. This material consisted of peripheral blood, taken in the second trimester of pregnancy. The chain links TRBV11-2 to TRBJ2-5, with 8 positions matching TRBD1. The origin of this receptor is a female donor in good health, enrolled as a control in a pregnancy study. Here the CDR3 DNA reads TGTGCCAGCAGCTTAGTCACAGGGGGGCGGGAGACCCAGTACTTC. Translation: CASSLVTGGRETQYF.